This is a list of T cell receptor beta chains from one sample in a study of blood T cells in healthy people across ages. TCRdb itself ran the 5' RACE reads through MiXCR, one entry per CDR3 protein. The sample records about 1,500,000 distinct CDR3 sequences, 28% being singletons. The specimen was blood. The receptors here all came from a woman in her thirties in good health. Both conserved end residues are part of each CDR3. A D gene is named only where the DNA matches it firmly. Size values are once, few and many counts, or a class for expanded clones, and some rows have none.

cdr3_aa cdr3_nt j_call clone_size v_call d_call
CASRSRQGAYEQFF TGTGCCAGCAGAAGTCGACAGGGGGCCTACGAGCAGTTCTTC TRBJ2-1 NA TRBV7-2 TRBD1
CASSPLWGRLAEESSSYNEQFF TGTGCCAGCAGCCCCCTTTGGGGACGACTAGCGGAAGAAAGCAGCTCCTACAATGAGCAGTTCTTC TRBJ2-1 NA TRBV3-1 TRBD2
CASSPGGQGTEAFF TGTGCCAGCAGCCCGGGTGGTCAGGGCACTGAAGCTTTCTTT TRBJ1-1 few TRBV6-6 NA
CASSQDMGKVASGIKDEQYF TGTGCCAGCAGCCAAGATATGGGGAAGGTGGCTAGCGGGATAAAGGACGAGCAGTACTTC TRBJ2-7 NA TRBV14 TRBD2
CSASTGDAYEQYF TGCAGTGCTTCCACAGGGGACGCCTACGAGCAGTACTTC TRBJ2-7 NA TRBV20-1 TRBD1
CASSLLGGSGELFF TGTGCCAGCAGTCTCCTGGGTGGTTCCGGGGAGCTGTTTTTT TRBJ2-2 NA TRBV11-2 NA
CSAQDRPTNEKLFF TGCAGTGCTCAGGACAGGCCAACTAATGAAAAACTGTTTTTT TRBJ1-4 NA TRBV20-1 TRBD1
CSAGDPDKTQYF TGCAGTGCTGGGGACCCAGACAAGACCCAGTACTTC TRBJ2-5 NA TRBV20-1 NA
CAIGTGELFF TGTGCCATCGGCACCGGGGAGCTGTTTTTT TRBJ2-2 NA TRBV7-8 NA
CASSLRDRSGEQYF TGTGCCAGCAGTTTGCGGGACAGGTCGGGAGAGCAGTACTTC TRBJ2-5 NA TRBV27 TRBD1
CASSLNGFSFF TGCGCCAGCAGCTTGAACGGGTTCTCCTTCTTT TRBJ1-1 NA TRBV5-1 NA
CSTLTGGGYNSPLHF TGTTCCACCCTGACCGGGGGAGGTTATAATTCACCCCTCCACTTT TRBJ1-6 NA TRBV28 NA
CASSLHTSRVVGGYTF TGTGCCAGCAGCCTACATACGAGCAGGGTCGTAGGCGGCTACACCTTC TRBJ1-2 NA TRBV6-5 NA
CASSLGTGRDFGDQFF TGTGCCAGCAGCTTAGGGACCGGGAGAGATTTTGGTGATCAGTTCTTC TRBJ2-1 NA TRBV7-2 NA
CASRIGSYNEKLFF TGTGCCAGCAGGATCGGGTCGTATAATGAAAAACTGTTTTTT TRBJ1-4 few TRBV2 NA
CASRVGSTGGKYF TGTGCCAGCAGGGTGGGTAGTACAGGGGGGAAGTACTTC TRBJ2-5 NA TRBV6-1 TRBD1
CASSLTSNGEKLFF TGTGCCAGCAGCTTAACGAGCAATGGTGAAAAACTGTTTTTT TRBJ1-4 many TRBV7-2 NA
CSVGGAGETQYF TGCAGTGTCGGGGGGGCGGGAGAGACCCAGTACTTC TRBJ2-5 many TRBV20-1 TRBD2
CASSYQTSLGYNEQFF TGCGCCAGCAGCTACCAGACTAGCTTGGGGTACAATGAGCAGTTCTTC TRBJ2-1 few TRBV5-1 TRBD2
CSARKAGGKTKNIQYF TGCAGTGCTAGGAAAGCGGGGGGGAAAACAAAAAACATTCAGTACTTC TRBJ2-4 few TRBV20-1 TRBD2
CSARRGLEKDEQYF TGCAGTGCTAGACGGGGACTAGAAAAGGACGAGCAGTACTTC TRBJ2-7 many TRBV20-1 TRBD2
CSARTGLLTHEQFF TGCAGTGCTAGAACGGGACTTCTTACACATGAGCAGTTCTTC TRBJ2-1 NA TRBV20-1 NA
CASSPNRPTNEKLFF TGTGCCAGCAGCCCGAACAGACCAACTAATGAAAAACTGTTTTTT TRBJ1-4 NA TRBV7-2 NA
CSVLSGDYEQYF TGCAGCGTCCTATCAGGTGACTACGAGCAGTACTTC TRBJ2-7 many TRBV29-1 NA
CATRDSGNTIYF TGTGCCACCCGTGACTCTGGAAACACCATATATTTT TRBJ1-3 NA TRBV15 NA
CASSFKGAGETQYF TGTGCCAGCAGCTTCAAGGGGGCAGGAGAGACCCAGTACTTC TRBJ2-5 NA TRBV11-2 TRBD1
CATSGSRGTTYEQYF TGTGCCACCAGTGGATCTAGGGGGACGACCTACGAGCAGTACTTC TRBJ2-7 many TRBV24-1 NA
CASSLVFRQETQYF TGTGCCAGCAGCTTAGTCTTCAGGCAAGAGACCCAGTACTTC TRBJ2-5 NA TRBV7-9 NA
CASSFGGKLTGELFF TGTGCCAGCAGCTTCGGTGGGAAGCTCACCGGGGAGCTGTTTTTT TRBJ2-2 NA TRBV7-2 NA
CSARKLAGASSYEQYF TGCAGTGCTAGGAAACTAGCGGGGGCCTCCTCCTACGAGCAGTACTTC TRBJ2-7 few TRBV20-1 TRBD2
CASSQGLGEQYF TGTGCCAGCAGCCAAGGTTTGGGCGAGCAGTACTTC TRBJ2-7 NA TRBV3-1 NA
CSAKGGGSTYEQYF TGCAGTGCAAAGGGGGGAGGATCAACCTACGAGCAGTACTTC TRBJ2-7 NA TRBV20-1 NA
CASSPRRSSKNIQYF TGTGCCAGCAGCCCGCGTAGGAGTTCCAAAAACATTCAGTACTTC TRBJ2-4 many TRBV12-3/TRBV12-4 NA
CASSWDSLAKNIQYF TGCGCCAGCAGCTGGGACAGTCTAGCCAAAAACATTCAGTACTTC TRBJ2-4 many TRBV5-1 TRBD1
CASSGILVADTQYF TGTGCCAGCAGCGGAATATTGGTTGCAGATACGCAGTATTTT TRBJ2-3 NA TRBV7-6 NA
CASSQVTLNTEAFF TGCGCCAGCAGCCAAGTGACATTGAACACTGAAGCTTTCTTT TRBJ1-1 NA TRBV4-1 NA
CSARGQIQETQYF TGCAGTGCTAGAGGACAGATCCAAGAGACCCAGTACTTC TRBJ2-5 many TRBV20-1 NA
CARSLMTGTEAFF TGTGCCCGCAGTCTTATGACGGGTACTGAAGCTTTCTTT TRBJ1-1 NA TRBV12-3/TRBV12-4 NA
CSAQERGTSFF TGCAGTGCCCAAGAACGGGGCACGTCGTTCTTC TRBJ2-1 once TRBV20-1 NA
CASSSEGWGDNEQYF TGTGCCAGCAGCTCCGAAGGATGGGGAGACAATGAGCAGTACTTC TRBJ2-4 NA TRBV5-6 NA
CASSRGTTTNEKLFF TGTGCCAGCAGCCGCGGGACAACAACTAATGAAAAACTGTTTTTT TRBJ1-4 NA TRBV11-1 NA
CATYSRGNSYEQYF TGTGCCACCTACTCGCGGGGGAACTCCTACGAGCAGTACTTC TRBJ2-7 NA TRBV24-1 TRBD2
CASSLLLAANNEQFF TGTGCCAGCAGCTTGTTACTAGCGGCTAACAATGAGCAGTTCTTC TRBJ2-1 NA TRBV7-8 TRBD2
CASSNSWEAGLAKNIQYF TGTGCCAGCAGCAATTCCTGGGAAGCGGGGTTAGCCAAAAACATTCAGTACTTC TRBJ2-4 NA TRBV3-1 TRBD2
CASSLAGGLAGLQTQYF TGCGCCAGCAGCTTGGCCGGGGGACTAGCGGGATTACAGACCCAGTACTTC TRBJ2-5 few TRBV5-1 TRBD2
CASRPRGGYEETQYF TGTGCCAGCCGCCCCAGAGGAGGGTATGAAGAGACCCAGTACTTC TRBJ2-5 NA TRBV12-3/TRBV12-4 NA